The 9 T cell receptor beta chains in this list originate from one sample, sequenced in a study of response to subunit inactivated influenza vaccine. TCRdb fed the RT-PCR reads into MiXCR, producing one record per CDR3 protein. The repertoire holds under 750,000 distinct CDR3 sequences, with about an eighth as singletons. The sample consisted of PBMCs from blood, taken on the day of vaccination. All receptors come from a middle-aged man who received an inactivated influenza vaccine.

The rearrangement links TRBV6-2 or TRBV6-3 to TRBJ2-7; perhaps TRBD1 as D (5 bases). Trimming cost V 2 bases and J 2 bases, with 16 bases left between them. The CDR3 covers 16 residues. Germline assignment: CDR1 MNHEY and CDR2 SVGEGT. CDR3 protein: CASSYGGAARTYEQYF. In DNA form, the CDR3 reads TGTGCCAGCAGTTACGGTGGGGCAGCCCGGACCTACGAGCAGTACTTC.

The table lists this clonotype with a few counts. V usage is TRBV28 and J usage is TRBJ1-1; D unresolved. Germline loops: CDR1 MDHEN, CDR2 SYDVKM. With 3 bases removed from V and 1 base from J, the gap between germline ends came to 15 bases. This CDR3 region has 16 residues. The CDR3 DNA follows: TGTGCCAGCAGTTTTGAGGTAGGGAAGGAGAACACTGAAGCTTTCTTT. This sequence encodes CASSFEVGKENTEAFF.

This clonotype was detected many times. The V gene is TRBV5-1, the J gene TRBJ2-7; the match to TRBD1 covers 7 bases. This CDR3 is 15 amino acids long. Germline CDR1 SGHRS, CDR2 YFSETQ. The V segment lost 2 bases and the J segment 2 bases; nucleotides outside the gene matches: 7. The CDR3 here is CASSFQDRFPYEQYF. CDR3 DNA sequence: TGCGCCAGCAGCTTCCAGGACAGGTTCCCCTACGAGCAGTACTTC.

The V call is TRBV4-3, the J call TRBJ2-5, with 8 bases lining up with TRBD1. The germline V gene encodes CDR1 LGHNA and CDR2 YSLEER. There are 15 residues in the CDR3. V shed 1 base and J 4 bases; nucleotides not matched to a gene: 5. The CDR3 DNA reads TGCGCCAGCAGCCAAGTTCCCGGACAGGGAGAGACCCAGTACTTC. It yields the protein CASSQVPGQGETQYF.

The rearrangement links TRBV24-1 to TRBJ2-1; the D gene is possibly TRBD2 (6 bases). The germline V gene has CDR1 KGHDR and CDR2 SFDVKD. V was clipped by 5 bases and J by 9 bases, with 13 bases between them. The CDR3 has 13 residues. CDR3 amino acids: CATSGLVKSEQFF. DNA of the CDR3: TGTGCCACCAGTGGACTAGTAAAGAGTGAGCAGTTCTTC.

This clonotype was counted a few times. The chain joins TRBV20-1 to TRBJ2-3; 9 bases align to TRBD1. V was clipped by 3 bases and J by 3 bases; unmatched bases: 7. Germline-derived CDR1 and CDR2 are DFQATT and SNEGSKA (reference sequence). This CDR3 spans 15 amino acids. The CDR3 loop reads CSASWRGTGTDTQYF. The CDR3 nucleotides are TGCAGTGCTAGCTGGCGCGGGACAGGGACAGATACGCAGTATTTT.

J is TRBJ2-2 and V is TRBV14; D not resolved. The CDR3 has 13 amino acids. Looked up from germline, CDR1 is SGHDN and CDR2 is FVKESK. The V and J ends lost 2 bases and 8 bases respectively, with 9 bases between them. The DNA of the CDR3 is TGTGCCAGCAGCCAATTGGTCGGAGGGGAGCTGTTTTTT. Protein product: CASSQLVGGELFF.

This rearrangement joins TRBV3-1 to TRBJ2-3; no definite D call. Germline V gene sequence: CDR1 LGHDT, CDR2 YNNKEL (reference sequence). Trimming left V 2 bases short and J 4 bases short, with 7 bases between. The CDR3 runs 13 residues. CDR3 amino acids: CASSQNQADTQYF. The CDR3 DNA reads TGTGCCAGCAGCCAAAATCAAGCAGATACGCAGTATTTT.

V gene TRBV7-3 combines with J gene TRBJ2-3, with TRBD1 matching over 10 bases. The CDR3 runs 15 residues. CDR1 and CDR2 from the germline V gene are SGHTA and FQGTGA. V was pared by 5 bases and J by 1 base, with 3 bases of the junction left unmatched. CDR3 sequence reads: CASSKTGGGTDTQYF. As DNA, the CDR3 is TGTGCCAGCAGCAAGACAGGGGGCGGCACAGATACGCAGTATTTT.